This T cell receptor (beta chain) was sequenced for a study of blood T cell repertoires in COVID-19. The CDR3 is 13 amino acids. Germline CDR1 and CDR2: SSHAT and FNYEAQ (reference sequence). The V and J ends lost 5 bases and 1 base respectively, with 8 bases between them. Data came from immunoSEQ multiplex PCR; TCRdb stores just in-frame clones and leaves some out. The repertoire has about 390,000 clones, approximately 89% of them found once; the top ten carry 2.3%. The TCR comes from an older woman with COVID-19, enrolled during active disease. Sequenced input: peripheral blood. The genes are TRBV7-7 and TRBJ1-1, with D possibly being TRBD1 (5 bases). CDR3 sequence: CASSRDSNTEAFF. In nucleotides, the CDR3 is TGTGCCAGCAGCCGGGACTCGAACACTGAAGCTTTCTTT.